The 24 T cell receptor beta chains reported below all come from one sample, sequenced in a study of T-cell reconstitution after alpha-beta-depleted transplantation in children. Unique molecular identifiers were used in preparing the TCRbeta library. TCRdb reprocessed the PCR reads via MiXCR and lists one record per CDR3 protein. Of about 500,000 distinct CDR3 sequences listed, around a third are singletons. This specimen consisted of PBMCs from the stem cell graft donor, obtained from the stem cell graft. These receptors were obtained from a human donor who donated a stem cell graft to a child with aplastic anemia.

In this sample, this clonotype turned up a few times. The chain couples TRBV7-2 to TRBJ1-1; no clear D. CDR3 length equals 13 residues. Per the germline V gene, CDR1 is SGHTA and CDR2 is FQGNSA. V lost 1 base to trimming and J lost 11 bases, with 14 bases between them. CDR3 protein: CASSLERELGAFF. Written as DNA, the CDR3 is TGTGCCAGCAGCTTAGAGCGAGAACTCGGGGCTTTCTTT.

This clonotype was seen just once. The chain is built from TRBV7-3 and TRBJ2-1; D may correspond to TRBD1 or TRBD2 (5 bases each). The V end was cut by 2 bases, the J end by 3 bases, with 14 bases between. Germline V gives CDR1 SGHTA, CDR2 FQGTGA. CDR3 length equals 16 residues. CDR3 nucleotides: TGTGCCAGCAGCTTAGGGCCTCGGGACCGCTACAATGAGCAGTTCTTC. Its protein is CASSLGPRDRYNEQFF.

The CDR3 protein is CATSSSGRPDIQYF. The CDR3, as DNA: TGTGCCACCAGCAGTAGCGGGAGGCCGGACATTCAGTACTTC. This chain joins TRBV15 and TRBJ2-4, with TRBD2 matching 10 bases. Per the germline V gene, CDR1 is LNHNV and CDR2 is YYDKDF (reference sequence). Trimming cost V 3 bases and J 8 bases; bases outside gene matches: 4. CDR3 length: 14 amino acids.

In its sample, this clonotype was seen a few times. This CDR3 reads CASSLRTRLGTDTQYF. As DNA, the CDR3 is TGTGCCAGCTCACTCCGGACGCGATTAGGCACAGATACGCAGTATTTT. The V gene is TRBV18, the J gene TRBJ2-3; D uncertain. CDR1 KGHSH and CDR2 LQKENI come from the germline V gene. This CDR3 comprises 16 residues. V was shortened by 4 bases and J by 1 base, with 15 bases between the two germline ends. Based on the CDR3 plus reference TRBV18 and TRBJ2-3, the full variable domain is NAGVMQNPRHLVRRRGQEARLRCSPMKGHSHVYWYRQLPEEGLKFMVYLQKENIIDESGMPKERFSAEFPKEGPSILRIQQVVRGDSAAYFCASSLRTRLGTDTQYFGPGTRLTVL.

This chain joins TRBV5-1 and TRBJ2-1, with D possibly TRBD2 on 6 matching bases. The CDR3 runs 17 residues. Between the trimmed V and J ends, which lost 4 bases and 3 bases, there was a span of 20 bases. Germline V gene data show CDR1 as SGHRS and CDR2 as YFSETQ. The CDR3 sequence: CASSGGLLAGGYNEQFF. DNA for the CDR3: TGCGCCAGCAGCGGCGGATTACTAGCAGGAGGCTACAATGAGCAGTTCTTC.

The gene calls are TRBV6-1 and TRBJ2-7, with D perhaps given as TRBD1 or TRBD2 (5 bases each). The V gene's germline CDR1 is MNHNS and CDR2 SASEGT. The CDR3 sequence is 13 residues long. With 4 bases removed from V and 1 base from J, the gap between germline ends came to 8 bases. Here the CDR3 DNA reads TGTGCCAGCAGTGTGGGGGATTCCTACGAGCAGTACGTC. Protein sequence: CASSVGDSYEQYV.

This chain uses TRBV10-2 with TRBJ1-5, with D perhaps matching TRBD1 (5 bases). Germline values: CDR1 WSHSY, CDR2 SAAADI. V was clipped by 0 bases and J by 7 bases, with 10 bases between them. The CDR3 extends over 14 amino acids. CDR3: CASSESGGGQPQHF. CDR3 DNA: TGCGCCAGCAGTGAGTCTGGGGGAGGGCAGCCCCAGCATTTT.

The chain uses TRBV20-1 and TRBJ2-2; weak D call: TRBD1 (6 bases). From germline, CDR1 is DFQATT and CDR2 SNEGSKA (reference sequence). V lost 3 bases, J lost 6 bases, and 11 bases lay in between. This CDR3 region has 13 residues. The CDR3 sequence: CSASQGWAGELFF. CDR3 nucleotide sequence: TGCAGTGCTAGCCAGGGGTGGGCCGGGGAGCTGTTTTTT.

The CDR3 reads CASSQLALGYEQYF. CDR3 DNA sequence: TGTGCCAGCAGTCAACTAGCGTTAGGCTACGAGCAGTACTTC. The chain links TRBV12-3 or TRBV12-4 to TRBJ2-7; 7 positions match TRBD2. The CDR3 totals 14 residues. J lost 3 bases, V lost 5 bases, and 7 bases had no gene match.

Only a few counts were recorded for this clonotype. The rearrangement joins TRBV6-2 or TRBV6-3 to TRBJ1-5, with D perhaps matching TRBD1 (6 bases). The CDR3 covers 15 residues. Trimming took 6 bases from V and 3 from J, leaving 15 bases between them. Germline loops: CDR1 MNHEY, CDR2 SVGEGT. The CDR3 DNA is TGTGCCAGCAGAAGCTTAAGGACAGACAATCAGCCCCAGCATTTT. It yields the protein CASRSLRTDNQPQHF.

This clonotype has at least ten counts. This chain links TRBV7-2 with TRBJ2-5; D might be TRBD2 (6 bases). Germline lookup yields CDR1 SGHTA and CDR2 FQGNSA. The ends were cut back, 1 base at V and 3 bases at J, with 6 bases in the middle. The CDR3 contains 13 residues. The CDR3, as DNA: TGTGCCAGCAGCTTAGGGACTAAAGAGACCCAGTACTTC. Its translation: CASSLGTKETQYF.

This clonotype was counted between two and nine times. V is TRBV7-9 and J is TRBJ2-7; perhaps TRBD2 as D (6 bases). Germline CDR1 SEHNR, CDR2 FQNEAQ (reference sequence). CDR3 size: 13 residues. V lost 4 bases and J 9 bases, leaving 16 bases between the germline ends. DNA of the CDR3: TGTGCCAGCAGCTCTTCGGGAGTCGAGATGCAGTACGTC. Its translation is CASSSSGVEMQYV.

The chain joins TRBV27 to TRBJ1-5; D gene unclear. V was clipped by 5 bases and J by 9 bases, with 20 bases between them. This CDR3 is 15 amino acids long. Germline V gene data show CDR1 as MNHEY and CDR2 as SMNVEV (reference sequence). The chain's CDR3 is CASSPQTVSGPPQHF. The CDR3 bases are TGTGCCAGCAGTCCCCAGACCGTATCTGGTCCGCCCCAGCATTTT.

This clonotype was found a few times. The V call is TRBV28, the J call TRBJ2-5; perhaps TRBD1 as D (5 bases). Germline V CDR1 and CDR2: MDHEN, SYDVKM. The CDR3 runs to 15 residues. Trimming removed 3 bases at V and 5 bases at J, with 16 bases between. The CDR3 DNA reads as TGTGCCAGCAGTTTGGAGCGTCTAAAGGGGGAGACCCAGTACTTC. Amino acids: CASSLERLKGETQYF.

This clonotype has just a few counts. The rearrangement links TRBV28 to TRBJ2-7; D gene ambiguous. CDR1 MDHEN and CDR2 SYDVKM come from the germline V gene. Trimming left V 2 bases short and J 3 bases short, with 11 bases between. The length of the CDR3 is 14 residues. This CDR3 reads CASSLPGPDYEQYF. The CDR3 region has the DNA TGTGCCAGCAGTTTACCCGGGCCTGACTACGAGCAGTACTTC.

The V call is TRBV10-3, the J call TRBJ2-7, with D possibly being TRBD2 (6 bases). The CDR3 is 14 amino acids. Trimming pared 4 bases from V and 4 bases from J, leaving 14 bases between. In germline, CDR1 is ENHRY, CDR2 SYGVKD. CDR3 nucleotide sequence: TGTGCCATCAGTGTAGGGACTCCTAATTACGAGCAGTACTTC. Translated: CAISVGTPNYEQYF.

The chain uses TRBV4-1 and TRBJ2-3; perhaps TRBD2 as D (6 bases). CDR3 length: 11 amino acids. V was cut by 8 bases and J by 5 bases, with 8 bases left in between. The V gene's germline CDR1 is MGHRA and CDR2 YSYEKL. The CDR3 nucleotides read TGCGCCAGCCGGAGGGGAGATACGCAGTATTTT. Amino acid sequence: CASRRGDTQYF.

V is TRBV28 and J is TRBJ1-3; 7 bases fit TRBD1. The CDR3 consists of 15 residues. From germline, CDR1 is MDHEN and CDR2 SYDVKM. V trimming: 2 bases; J trimming: 2 bases; junction bases outside the gene matches: 3. DNA of the CDR3: TGTGCCAGCAGTTTAACAGGGGACACTGGAAACACCATATATTTT. Translated, it gives CASSLTGDTGNTIYF.

The chain links TRBV6-5 to TRBJ2-1; D is undetermined. CDR3 length equals 13 residues. The V end was cut by 3 bases, the J end by 3 bases, with 6 bases between. Germline lookup yields CDR1 MNHEY and CDR2 SVGAGI. CDR3 protein: CASSYSLYNEQFF. In nucleotides, the CDR3 is TGTGCCAGCAGTTATTCTCTCTACAATGAGCAGTTCTTC.

The chain combines TRBV7-2 with TRBJ1-5; D ambiguous. V was shortened by 2 bases and J by 0 bases, with 8 bases between the two germline ends. Germline V gene data show CDR1 as SGHTA and CDR2 as FQGNSA. The CDR3 sequence is 15 residues long. The CDR3 here is CASSLREISNQPQHF. The DNA of the CDR3 is TGTGCCAGCAGCTTAAGGGAAATTAGCAATCAGCCCCAGCATTTT.

The chain couples TRBV6-5 to TRBJ2-2; the D is unclear. V was pared by 0 bases and J by 2 bases, with 13 bases between. This CDR3 contains 17 residues. Germline V gene data show CDR1 as MNHEY and CDR2 as SVGAGI. CDR3 nucleotides: TGTGCCAGCAGTTACTCGATCGAAGTGGGCAACACCGGGGAGCTGTTTTTT. Encoded protein: CASSYSIEVGNTGELFF.

This chain joins TRBV5-5 and TRBJ2-3; 9 bases line up with TRBD2. The trim removed 0 bases at V and 5 bases at J, leaving 7 bases unmatched. Per germline, CDR1 SGHKS and CDR2 YYEKEE (reference sequence). This CDR3 spans 16 amino acids. CDR3 residues: CASSLGEREVVDTQYF. The CDR3 DNA follows: TGTGCCAGCAGCTTGGGGGAGCGGGAGGTCGTAGATACGCAGTATTTT.

This clonotype showed up just once. The V gene is TRBV5-5, the J gene TRBJ1-6; TRBD1 might be the D (6 bases). The CDR3 has 14 residues. Deletions cut 4 bases from V and 11 bases from J, with 16 bases between. Per germline, CDR1 SGHKS and CDR2 YYEKEE (reference sequence). CDR3 residues: CASSLDSLVTPLHF. Here the CDR3 DNA reads TGTGCCAGCAGCCTGGACAGCCTTGTAACACCCCTCCACTTT.

The chain recombines TRBV25-1 with TRBJ1-6; 8 bases are shared with TRBD1. V shed 5 bases, J shed 6 bases, and the junction held 6 bases outside the gene matches. This CDR3 contains 15 residues. Germline V lookup: CDR1 MGHDK, CDR2 SYGVNS. The CDR3 nucleotides read TGTGCCAGCAGTCCGACCACAGGGGGTAATTCACCCCTCCACTTT. Amino acid sequence: CASSPTTGGNSPLHF.